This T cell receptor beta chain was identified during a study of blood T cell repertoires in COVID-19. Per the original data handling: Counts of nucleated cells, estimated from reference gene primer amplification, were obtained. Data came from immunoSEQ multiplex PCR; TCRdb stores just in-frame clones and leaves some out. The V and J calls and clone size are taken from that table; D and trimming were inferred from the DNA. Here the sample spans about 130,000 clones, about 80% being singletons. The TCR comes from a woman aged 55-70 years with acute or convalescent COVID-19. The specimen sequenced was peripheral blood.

The CDR3 protein is CASSPKAGLYFTSTDTQYF. The DNA for the CDR3 is TGTGCCAGCAGCCCCAAGGCGGGACTCTATTTCACTAGCACAGATACGCAGTATTTT. This chain links TRBV11-2 with TRBJ2-3, with D possibly being TRBD2 (6 bases). V was shortened by 5 bases and J by 0 bases, with 24 bases between the two germline ends. This CDR3 comprises 19 residues. Germline loops: CDR1 SGHAT, CDR2 FQNNGV.